The clone carrying this TCR beta chain was found many times. The data originate from a study of T-cell reconstitution after alpha-beta-depleted transplantation in children. Germline V lookup: CDR1 DFQATT, CDR2 SNEGSKA (reference sequence). Trimming shortened V by 5 bases and J by 7 bases, and 9 bases separated the two germline ends. CDR3 length: 10 residues. Preparation of the TCRbeta library involved a method that used unique molecular identifiers. From the PCR reads, TCRdb called clonotypes with MiXCR, one entry per CDR3 protein. Found here are fewer than 350,000 distinct CDR3 sequences, roughly a tenth of them singletons; the top ten hold just under 7.5%.

J is TRBJ2-7 and V is TRBV20-1; D gene unclear. The receptor comes from a boy less than two years old with acute myeloid leukemia, due to receive a stem cell transplant. Sequenced here: PBMCs, sampled before TCRalphabeta/CD19-depleted stem cell transplant. The CDR3 reads CSAPLPEQYF. The CDR3 DNA follows: TGCAGTGCTCCCTTGCCAGAGCAGTACTTC.